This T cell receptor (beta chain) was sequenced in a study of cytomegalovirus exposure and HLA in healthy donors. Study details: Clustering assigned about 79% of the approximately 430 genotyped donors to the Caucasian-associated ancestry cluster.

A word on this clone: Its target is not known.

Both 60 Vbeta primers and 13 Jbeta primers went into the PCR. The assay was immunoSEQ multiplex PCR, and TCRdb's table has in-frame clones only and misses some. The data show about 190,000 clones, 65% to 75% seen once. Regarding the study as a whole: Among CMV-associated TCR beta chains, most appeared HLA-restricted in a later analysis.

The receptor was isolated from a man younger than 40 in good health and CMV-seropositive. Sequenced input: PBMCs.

The CDR3 region has the DNA TGTGCCAGCACCTATACAGGGGCCACCGGGGAGCTGTTTTTT. Residues: CASTYTGATGELFF. The rearrangement joins TRBV2 to TRBJ2-2; 7 bases agree with TRBD1. The CDR3 length is 14 residues. V gave up 7 bases and J gave up 4 bases; unmatched junction bases: 6. Germline V gene sequence: CDR1 SNHLY, CDR2 FYNNEI.